A single T cell receptor (beta chain) is shown here with its context. Its matching antigen is unknown. The data stem from a study of blood T cells in healthy people across ages. Study observations and caveats: Whereas aged donors had fewer naive CD4+ cells, long-lived donors had more of them and higher diversity. TCR beta diversity correlated strongly with naive T cell percentage.

Healthy Caucasian individuals from Russia aged about 6 to 90 were enrolled as donors. Per-sample PBMC isolation yielded at least 6.5 million cells. V lost 2 bases, J lost 6 bases, and 10 bases lay in between. Germline V gives CDR1 SEHNR, CDR2 FQNEAQ (reference sequence). The CDR3 covers 14 residues. A J-beta primer mix and a sample-barcoded 5' primer were used in a second PCR of roughly 7 to 12 cycles. TCRdb analysed the 5' RACE reads with MiXCR anew, one entry per CDR3 protein. The table includes 1.5 million to 2 million distinct CDR3 sequences, roughly 49% detected once. Sequencing was performed on blood. This chain uses TRBV7-9 with TRBJ1-4; D remains unclear. The origin of this receptor is a woman aged 40 to 55 in good health. The CDR3 reads CASSLQESHEKLFF. The CDR3 bases are TGTGCCAGCAGCTTACAGGAAAGTCATGAAAAACTGTTTTTT.